This T cell receptor beta chain was found in a study of shared clonotypes between healthy human individuals. TCRdb's table, derived via immunoSEQ multiplex PCR, lists solely in-frame clones and lacks some. The table includes over 850,000 clones, about 80% detected once. Subsets obtained from CD4+ cells comprised CD45RA+ naive and CD45RA-negative memory cells. Sample: memory CD4+ T cells from PBMCs. Subset noted: CD45RA-negative fraction. This receptor was taken from a man aged 18 to 30 in good health. Some clones in this sample may be carry-over from other donors' samples.

The CDR3 protein is CASSPRGAAGETQYF. The CDR3 DNA follows: TGTGCCAGCAGCCCGCGCGGAGCAGCGGGGGAGACCCAGTACTTC. The chain is built from TRBV7-6 and TRBJ2-5; TRBD2 agrees at 7 bases. The CDR3 sequence is 15 residues long. The V gene end was trimmed by 5 bases and the J gene end by 5 bases; junction bases not matched to a gene: 11. Looked up from germline, CDR1 is SGHVS and CDR2 is FNYEAQ.